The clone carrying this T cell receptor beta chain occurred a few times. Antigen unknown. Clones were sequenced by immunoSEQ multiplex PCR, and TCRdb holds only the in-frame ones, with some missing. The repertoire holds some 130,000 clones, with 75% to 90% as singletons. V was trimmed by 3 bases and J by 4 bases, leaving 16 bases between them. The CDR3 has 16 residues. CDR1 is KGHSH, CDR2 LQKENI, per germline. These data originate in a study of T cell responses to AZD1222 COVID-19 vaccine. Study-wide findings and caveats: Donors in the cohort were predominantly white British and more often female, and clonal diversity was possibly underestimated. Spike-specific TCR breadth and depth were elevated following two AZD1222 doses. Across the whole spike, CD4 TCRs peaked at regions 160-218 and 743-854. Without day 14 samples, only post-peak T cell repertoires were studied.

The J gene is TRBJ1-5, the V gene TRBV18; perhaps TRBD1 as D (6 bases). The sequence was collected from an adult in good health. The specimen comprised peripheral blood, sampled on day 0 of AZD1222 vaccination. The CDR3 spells CASSPAGVGQNQPQHF. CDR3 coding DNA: TGTGCCAGCTCACCGGCAGGGGTAGGTCAAAATCAGCCCCAGCATTTT.